This T cell receptor (beta chain) is drawn from a study of shared clonotypes between healthy human individuals. The CDR3 has 14 residues. CDR1 and CDR2 from the germline V gene are SGHTA and FQGNSA. Trimming pared 3 bases from V and 1 base from J, leaving 9 bases between. Assay used: immunoSEQ multiplex PCR; TCRdb lists only in-frame clones, some missing. The sample shows 2 million to 3 million clones, about 92% of them seen only once. This chain uses TRBV7-2 with TRBJ1-1, with D tentatively TRBD1 (5 bases). The specimen was naive CD4+ T cells sorted from blood. Subset in this sample: CD45RA+ positively selected. This receptor was taken from a young man in good health. This chain's CDR3 is CASSFLTGNTEAFF. The CDR3 DNA follows: TGTGCCAGCAGCTTTTTAACAGGGAACACTGAAGCTTTCTTT.